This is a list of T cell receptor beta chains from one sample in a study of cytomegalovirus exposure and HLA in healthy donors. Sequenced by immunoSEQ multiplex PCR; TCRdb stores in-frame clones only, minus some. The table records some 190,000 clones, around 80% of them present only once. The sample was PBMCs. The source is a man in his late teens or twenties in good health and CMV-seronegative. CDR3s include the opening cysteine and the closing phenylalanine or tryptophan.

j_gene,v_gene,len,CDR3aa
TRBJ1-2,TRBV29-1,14,CSVEIRDRVYGYTF
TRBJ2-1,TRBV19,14,CASTARRAYNEQFF
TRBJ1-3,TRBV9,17,CASSEGTGAISGNTIYF
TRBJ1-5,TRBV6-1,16,CASSVGVRGSNQPQHF
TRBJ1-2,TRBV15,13,CATSRDTLYGYTF
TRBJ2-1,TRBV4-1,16,CASSQGASGTYNEQFF
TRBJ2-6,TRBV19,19,CASSIKVWRPGSGANVLTF
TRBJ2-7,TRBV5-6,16,CASSSQEDRIVYEQYF
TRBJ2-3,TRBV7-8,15,CASSPRTEGTDTQYF
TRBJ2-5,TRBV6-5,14,CASSYTQGQETQYF
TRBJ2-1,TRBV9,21,CASSVVGGGTGYFSSYNEQFF
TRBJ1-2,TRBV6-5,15,CASSYRRQGHRGYTF
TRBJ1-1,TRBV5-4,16,CASSLARELPNTEAFF
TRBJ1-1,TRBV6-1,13,CASSRGGQAEAFF
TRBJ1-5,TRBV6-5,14,CASSFSLTGQPQHF
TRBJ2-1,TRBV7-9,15,CASSPAGAGYNEQFF
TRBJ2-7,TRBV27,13,CATARDSSYEQYF
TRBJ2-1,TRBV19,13,CASSTRVPNEQFF
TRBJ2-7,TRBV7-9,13,CSSSFGGAYEQYF
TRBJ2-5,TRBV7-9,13,CASSLQGKETQYF
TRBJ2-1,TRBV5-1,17,CASSLDPAGGFYNEQFF
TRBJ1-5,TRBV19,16,CASSTLNRVGNQPQHF
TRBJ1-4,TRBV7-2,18,CASSRNPGTHTSQEKLFF
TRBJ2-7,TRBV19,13,CASSPGRGYEQYF
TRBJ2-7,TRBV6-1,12,CAGTDSSYEQYF
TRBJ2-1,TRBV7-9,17,CASSSYHREFSYNEQFF
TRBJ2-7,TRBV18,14,CASSPRPRAYEQYF
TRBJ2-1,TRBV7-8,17,CASSLLRGMSSYNEQFF
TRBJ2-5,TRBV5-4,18,CASSLSLSRQTGWETQYF
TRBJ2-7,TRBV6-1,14,CATVSGGNPYEQYF
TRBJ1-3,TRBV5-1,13,CASFEGSGNTIYF
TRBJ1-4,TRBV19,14,CASSNRDSSEKLFF
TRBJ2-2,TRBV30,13,CAWSWGTFGELFF
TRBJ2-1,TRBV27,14,CASGPGTSYNEQFF
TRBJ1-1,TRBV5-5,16,CASLSGGRIGMDEAFF
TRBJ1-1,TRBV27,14,CASSLNRGDTEAFF
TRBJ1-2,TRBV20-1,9,CSAQNGYTF
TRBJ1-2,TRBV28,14,CASSLAVGSYGYTF
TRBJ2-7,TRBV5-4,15,CASSFLTSGNGEQYF
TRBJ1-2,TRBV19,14,CASSTYRDNYGYTF
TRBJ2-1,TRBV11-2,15,CASSLISGGYNEQFF
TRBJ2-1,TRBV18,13,CASSPIVEIEQFF